This TCR beta chain was found in a study of cytomegalovirus exposure and HLA in healthy donors. The CDR3 length is 15 residues. V shed 2 bases and J shed 4 bases, with 16 bases lying between them. From germline, CDR1 is SQVTM and CDR2 ANQGSEA. Primers: 60 Vbeta forward and 13 Jbeta reverse. The repertoire was sequenced with immunoSEQ multiplex PCR; TCRdb's copy has only in-frame clones and lacks some. Here the sample spans around 150,000 clones, 84% being singletons. The sequencing input was PBMCs. The chain couples TRBV29-1 to TRBJ2-3; TRBD2 is a possible D gene (6 bases). This TCR came from a young man in good health and CMV-seronegative. Here the CDR3 reads CSVEFREKVPDTQYF. CDR3 bases: TGCAGCGTTGAATTCCGGGAGAAGGTCCCAGATACGCAGTATTTT.